These 15 T cell receptor beta chains originate from one sample sequenced in a study of shared clonotypes between healthy human individuals. Profiled with immunoSEQ multiplex PCR; TCRdb holds only in-frame clones, not every one. The table lists 2,100,000 or so clones, around 95% of them singletons. The material sequenced was naive CD4+ T cells sorted from blood. The subset here: CD45RA+ positively selected. The receptors here all came from a man between 18 and 29 years old in good health.

The rearrangement links TRBV6-1 to TRBJ2-4; D unclear. Trimming shortened V by 0 bases and J by 0 bases, and 6 bases separated the two germline ends. The CDR3 runs 15 residues. The germline CDR1 and CDR2 sequences are MNHNS and SASEGT. The CDR3 coding sequence is TGTGCCAGCAGTGAAGCGCGATTAGCCAAAAACATTCAGTACTTC. It translates to CASSEARLAKNIQYF.

The V gene is TRBV10-3, the J gene TRBJ2-1; the match to TRBD2 covers 11 bases. Germline CDR1 is ENHRY and CDR2 is SYGVKD. This CDR3 region has 15 residues. V shed 6 bases and J 6 bases; nucleotides not matched to a gene: 7. The chain's CDR3 is CAIRPGLAAGNEQFF. The CDR3 DNA follows: TGTGCCATCAGACCGGGACTAGCGGCTGGCAATGAGCAGTTCTTC.

The chain joins TRBV18 to TRBJ2-2; no firm D call. The germline V gene encodes CDR1 KGHSH and CDR2 LQKENI. The V gene lost 3 bases and the J gene lost 4 bases, with 15 bases spanning the gap. The CDR3 totals 16 residues. CDR3 sequence: CASSPAEPMVTGELFF. The DNA for the CDR3 is TGTGCCAGCTCACCGGCGGAGCCTATGGTCACCGGGGAGCTGTTTTTT.

This rearrangement joins TRBV7-2 to TRBJ2-1; D is unclear. The germline gives CDR1 SGHTA, CDR2 FQGNSA. V lost 4 bases and J 5 bases, leaving 12 bases between the germline ends. The CDR3 covers 14 residues. Written as DNA, the CDR3 is TGTGCCAGCAGCTCGCAAATTACTAACAATGAGCAGTTCTTC. Its protein product is CASSSQITNNEQFF. The whole variable domain, remainder taken from reference TRBV7-2 and TRBJ2-1, is GAGVSQSPSNKVTEKGKDVELRCDPISGHTALYWYRQSLGQGLEFLIYFQGNSAPDKSGLPSDRFSAERTGGSVSTLTIQRTQQEDSAVYLCASSSQITNNEQFFGPGTRLTVL.

To note about this clone: The same CDR3 arises from other DNA sequences in this sample as well. J is TRBJ2-5 and V is TRBV30; D is possibly TRBD2 (6 bases). The germline gives CDR1 GTSNPN, CDR2 SVGIG (reference sequence). This CDR3 region has 13 residues. The V end was cut by 1 base, the J end by 1 base, with 7 bases between. The CDR3, as DNA: TGTGCCTGGAGTGGCGGGGTCCAAGAGACCCAGTACTTC. Amino acids: CAWSGGVQETQYF.

J is TRBJ1-1 and V is TRBV7-2; TRBD1 matches 8 bases. J gave up 1 base and V 5 bases, and 6 bases lay outside the gene matches. The CDR3 spans 15 residues. Per germline, CDR1 SGHTA and CDR2 FQGNSA. As DNA, the CDR3 is TGTGCCAGCAGCCCGAGGACAGGGAGGAACACTGAAGCTTTCTTT. This gives the protein CASSPRTGRNTEAFF.

This chain connects TRBV5-1 to TRBJ1-1, with D possibly being TRBD1 (6 bases). The CDR3 sequence is 14 residues long. Germline values: CDR1 SGHRS, CDR2 YFSETQ. V gave up 3 bases and J gave up 1 base, with 10 bases separating them. The CDR3 nucleotides are TGCGCCAGCAGCTCGGTGGACAGGAACACTGAAGCTTTCTTT. Translation: CASSSVDRNTEAFF.

The CDR3 nucleotides read TGTGCCAGCAGCTTAAGTATGACTAGCGGTACCTACGAGCAGTACTTC. Amino acids: CASSLSMTSGTYEQYF. V usage is TRBV7-2 and J usage is TRBJ2-7, with 9 positions matching TRBD2. Germline V gives CDR1 SGHTA, CDR2 FQGNSA. Trimming at V came to 2 bases and at J to 2 bases, leaving 7 bases not matched to a gene. This CDR3 spans 16 amino acids.

The V and J genes are TRBV11-2 and TRBJ2-2; 14 nucleotides line up with TRBD2. The CDR3 runs to 17 residues. V lost 5 bases and J lost 4; bases outside the gene matches: 6. CDR1 SGHAT and CDR2 FQNNGV come from the germline V gene. The CDR3, as DNA: TGTGCCAGCAGCATTGGACTAGCGGGGGGTTTCACCGGGGAGCTGTTTTTT. Translation gives CASSIGLAGGFTGELFF.

This chain connects TRBV4-3 to TRBJ1-2; D gene unclear. This CDR3 contains 16 residues. V was shortened by 0 bases and J by 3 bases, with 14 bases between the two germline ends. Germline assignment: CDR1 LGHNA and CDR2 YSLEER. CDR3 sequence (DNA): TGCGCCAGCAGCCAAGATACGGGAGCTAGGGACTATGGCTACACCTTC. Its translation: CASSQDTGARDYGYTF.

The rearrangement links TRBV5-1 to TRBJ2-3; D call uncertain. CDR1 and CDR2 from the germline V gene are SGHRS and YFSETQ. V was cut by 4 bases and J by 3 bases, with 15 bases left in between. This CDR3 contains 15 residues. CDR3 in amino acids: CASSLREYQTDTQYF. The CDR3 DNA is TGCGCCAGCAGCCTCCGCGAGTACCAGACAGATACGCAGTATTTT.

This chain connects TRBV15 to TRBJ2-7, with D tentatively TRBD1 or TRBD2 (6 bases each). Germline CDR1 and CDR2: LNHNV and YYDKDF (reference sequence). The CDR3 runs to 14 residues. V was shortened by 6 bases and J by 2 bases, with 14 bases between the two germline ends. The CDR3 bases are TGTGCCACCAGTCCCGGGGGCAGCGCCTACGAGCAGTACTTC. Translation: CATSPGGSAYEQYF.

V gene TRBV6-6 combines with J gene TRBJ1-6; 10 positions match TRBD1. The trim removed 8 bases at V and 8 bases at J, leaving 6 bases unmatched. Germline V gene data show CDR1 as MNHNY and CDR2 as SVGAGI (reference sequence). The CDR3 loop spans 14 amino acids. CDR3 amino acids: CASGTGQGHSPLHF. The CDR3, as DNA: TGTGCCAGCGGGACGGGACAGGGGCATTCACCCCTCCACTTT.

This rearrangement joins TRBV30 to TRBJ2-1; 11 bases align to TRBD2. Germline CDR1 reads GTSNPN; CDR2 reads SVGIG (reference sequence). The junction had 4 bases not matched to a gene; V was cut back by 1 base and J by 5 bases. The CDR3 extends over 15 amino acids. The CDR3 nucleotides are TGTGCCTGGAGTGCTGGACTAGCGGGCAACAATGAGCAGTTCTTC. This gives the protein CAWSAGLAGNNEQFF.

The gene calls are TRBV4-1 and TRBJ2-3, with D perhaps TRBD1 (6 bases). Between the trimmed V and J ends, which lost 4 bases and 0 bases, there was a span of 14 bases. Germline CDR1 is MGHRA and CDR2 is YSYEKL. CDR3 length: 16 residues. The CDR3 nucleotides read TGCGCCAGCAGCCCCTTGAACAGGGCTAGCACAGATACGCAGTATTTT. Translated, it gives CASSPLNRASTDTQYF.